This T cell receptor beta chain originates from a study of T cells in Graves' hyperthyroidism and ophthalmopathy. The CDR3 loop spans 14 amino acids. The germline V gene encodes CDR1 MGHDK and CDR2 SYGVNS. The junction had 7 bases not matched to a gene; V was cut back by 8 bases and J by 3 bases. Overall study findings and caveats: Ophthalmopathy prediction by the model preceded onset by a median roughly 6 months.

For this clonotype: The antigen is not known.

TCR beta CDR3 regions were amplified from RNA transcripts. HTBI primers drove first-round RT-PCR of the TCR CDR3. TCRdb called the multiplex PCR reads again in MiXCR, with one record for every CDR3 protein. This repertoire shows hundreds of thousands of distinct CDR3 sequences, 40% to 55% found once; its top ten account for less than 9%. This clonotype was sampled from an adult man with Graves' disease, either hyperthyroidism or ophthalmopathy (not recorded which). The chain combines TRBV25-1 with TRBJ1-1; 9 bases are a match to TRBD1. Input material: peripheral blood or thyroid tissue (not recorded which). For the CDR3, the DNA is TGTGCCAGCTCACCACAGGGGGCGGACACTGAAGCTTTCTTT. Its protein product is CASSPQGADTEAFF.